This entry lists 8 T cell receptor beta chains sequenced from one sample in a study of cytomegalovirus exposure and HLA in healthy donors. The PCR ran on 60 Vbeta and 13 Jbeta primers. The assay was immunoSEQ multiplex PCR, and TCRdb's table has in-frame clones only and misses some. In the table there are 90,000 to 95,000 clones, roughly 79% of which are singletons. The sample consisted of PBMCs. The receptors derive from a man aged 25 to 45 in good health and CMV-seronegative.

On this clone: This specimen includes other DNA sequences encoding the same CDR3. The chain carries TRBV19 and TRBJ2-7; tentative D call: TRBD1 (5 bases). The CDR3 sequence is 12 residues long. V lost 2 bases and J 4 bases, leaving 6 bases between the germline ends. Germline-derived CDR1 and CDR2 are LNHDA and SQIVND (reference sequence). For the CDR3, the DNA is TGTGCCAGTAGTATAAGGGGTTACGAGCAGTACTTC. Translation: CASSIRGYEQYF. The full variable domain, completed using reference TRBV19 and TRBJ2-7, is DGGITQSPKYLFRKEGQNVTLSCEQNLNHDAMYWYRQDPGQGLRLIYYSQIVNDFQKGDIAEGYSVSREKKESFPLTVTSAQKNPTAFYLCASSIRGYEQYFGPGTRLTVT.

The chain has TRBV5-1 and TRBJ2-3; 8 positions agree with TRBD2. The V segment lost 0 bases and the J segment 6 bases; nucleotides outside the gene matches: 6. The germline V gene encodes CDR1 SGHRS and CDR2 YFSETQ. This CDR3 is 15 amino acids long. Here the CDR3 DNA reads TGCGCCAGCAGCTTGGCTCGGGGGGGCAGCGATACGCAGTATTTT. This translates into CASSLARGGSDTQYF.

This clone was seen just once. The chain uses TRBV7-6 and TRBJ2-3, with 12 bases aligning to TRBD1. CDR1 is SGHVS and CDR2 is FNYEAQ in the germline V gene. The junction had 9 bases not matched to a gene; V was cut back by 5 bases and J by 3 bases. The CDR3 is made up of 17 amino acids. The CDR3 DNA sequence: TGTGCCAGCAGCGGGGGGGACAGGGGGCGGATTACAGATACGCAGTATTTT. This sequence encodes CASSGGDRGRITDTQYF.

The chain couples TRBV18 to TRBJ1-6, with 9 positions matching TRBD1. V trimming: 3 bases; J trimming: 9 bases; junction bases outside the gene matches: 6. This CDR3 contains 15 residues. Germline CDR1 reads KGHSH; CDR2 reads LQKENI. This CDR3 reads CASSPQGTGSSPLHF. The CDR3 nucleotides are TGTGCCAGCTCACCTCAGGGGACAGGGTCTTCACCCCTCCACTTT.

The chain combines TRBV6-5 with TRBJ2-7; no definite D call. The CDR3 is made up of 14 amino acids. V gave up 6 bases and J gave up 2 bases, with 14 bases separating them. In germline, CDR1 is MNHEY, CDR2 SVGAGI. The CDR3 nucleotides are TGTGCCAGCAGACTCATTGGGCCTACCTACGAGCAGTACTTC. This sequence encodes CASRLIGPTYEQYF.

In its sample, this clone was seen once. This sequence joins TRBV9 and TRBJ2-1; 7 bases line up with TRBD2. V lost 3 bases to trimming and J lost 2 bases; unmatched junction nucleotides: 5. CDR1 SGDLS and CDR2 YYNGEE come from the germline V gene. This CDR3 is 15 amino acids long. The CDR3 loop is CASSAAGVPYNEQFF. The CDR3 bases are TGTGCCAGCAGCGCGGCGGGAGTTCCCTACAATGAGCAGTTCTTC. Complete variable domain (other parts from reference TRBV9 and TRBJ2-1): DSGVTQTPKHLITATGQRVTLRCSPRSGDLSVYWYQQSLDQGLQFLIQYYNGEERAKGNILERFSAQQFPDLHSELNLSSLELGDSALYFCASSAAGVPYNEQFFGPGTRLTVL.

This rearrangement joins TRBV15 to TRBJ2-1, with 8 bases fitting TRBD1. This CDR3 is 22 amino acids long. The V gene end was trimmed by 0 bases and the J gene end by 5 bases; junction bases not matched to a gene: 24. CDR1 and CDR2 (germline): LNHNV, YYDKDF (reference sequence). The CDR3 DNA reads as TGTGCCACCAGCAGAGAGGGGAGGTGGGCAGGGGGCTATAGAACCACCGACAATGAGCAGTTCTTC. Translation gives CATSREGRWAGGYRTTDNEQFF.

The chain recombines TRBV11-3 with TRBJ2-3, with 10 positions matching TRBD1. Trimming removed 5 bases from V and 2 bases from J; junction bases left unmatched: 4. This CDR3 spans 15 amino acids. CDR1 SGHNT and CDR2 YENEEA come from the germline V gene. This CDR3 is CASSRGTGDTDTQYF. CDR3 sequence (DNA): TGTGCCAGCAGCAGAGGGACAGGGGACACAGATACGCAGTATTTT.